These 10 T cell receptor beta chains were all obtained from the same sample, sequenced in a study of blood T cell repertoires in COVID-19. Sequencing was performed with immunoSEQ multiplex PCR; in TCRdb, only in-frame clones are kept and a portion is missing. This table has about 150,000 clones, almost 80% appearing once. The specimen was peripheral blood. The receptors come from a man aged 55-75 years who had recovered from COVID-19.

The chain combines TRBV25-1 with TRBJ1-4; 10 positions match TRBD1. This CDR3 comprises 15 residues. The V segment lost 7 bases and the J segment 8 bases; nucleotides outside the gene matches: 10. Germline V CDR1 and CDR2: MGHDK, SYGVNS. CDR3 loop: CASIPRGQGPEKLFF. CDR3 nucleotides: TGTGCCAGCATCCCGAGGGGACAGGGGCCGGAAAAACTGTTTTTT.

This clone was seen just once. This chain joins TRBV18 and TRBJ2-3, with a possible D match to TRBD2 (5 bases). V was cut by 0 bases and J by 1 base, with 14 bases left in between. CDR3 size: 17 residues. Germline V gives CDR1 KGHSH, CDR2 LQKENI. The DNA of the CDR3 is TGTGCCAGCTCACCACCGATGGAAAGCGGTCGCACAGATACGCAGTATTTT. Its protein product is CASSPPMESGRTDTQYF.

The DNA for the CDR3 is TGTGCCAGCAGCTGGGGGGGCCCTAGCACAGATACGCAGTATTTT. Protein: CASSWGGPSTDTQYF. The gene calls are TRBV7-2 and TRBJ2-3; tentative D call: TRBD2 (7 bases). Germline CDR1 and CDR2: SGHTA and FQGNSA. V was trimmed by 4 bases and J by 0 bases, leaving 11 bases between them. CDR3 length: 15 amino acids. The complete variable domain, with remaining parts taken from reference TRBV7-2 and TRBJ2-3, reads GAGVSQSPSNKVTEKGKDVELRCDPISGHTALYWYRQSLGQGLEFLIYFQGNSAPDKSGLPSDRFSAERTGGSVSTLTIQRTQQEDSAVYLCASSWGGPSTDTQYFGPGTRLTVL.

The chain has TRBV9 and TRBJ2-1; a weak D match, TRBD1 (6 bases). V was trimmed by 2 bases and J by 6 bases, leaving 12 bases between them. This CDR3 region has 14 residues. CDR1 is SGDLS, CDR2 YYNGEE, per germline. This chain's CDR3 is CASSVLDRPNEQFF. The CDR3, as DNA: TGTGCCAGCAGCGTTCTTGACAGGCCCAATGAGCAGTTCTTC.

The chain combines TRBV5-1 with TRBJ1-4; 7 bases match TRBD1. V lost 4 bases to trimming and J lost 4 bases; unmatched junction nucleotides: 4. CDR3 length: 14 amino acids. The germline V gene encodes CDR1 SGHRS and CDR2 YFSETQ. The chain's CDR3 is CASSGGQYNEKLFF. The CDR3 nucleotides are TGCGCCAGCAGCGGGGGACAGTATAATGAAAAACTGTTTTTT.

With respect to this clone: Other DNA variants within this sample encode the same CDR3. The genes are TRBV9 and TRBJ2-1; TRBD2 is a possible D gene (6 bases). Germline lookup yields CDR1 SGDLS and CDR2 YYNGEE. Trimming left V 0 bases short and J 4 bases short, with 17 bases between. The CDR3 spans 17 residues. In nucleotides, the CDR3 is TGTGCCAGCAGCGTAGCCCCCGGGGATAGCGGATACAATGAGCAGTTCTTC. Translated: CASSVAPGDSGYNEQFF.

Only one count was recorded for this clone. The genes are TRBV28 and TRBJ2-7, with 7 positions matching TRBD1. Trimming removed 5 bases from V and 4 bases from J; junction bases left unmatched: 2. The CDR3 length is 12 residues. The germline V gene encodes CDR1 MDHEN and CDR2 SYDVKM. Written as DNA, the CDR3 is TGTGCCAGCAGTGCCAGGGGGTACGAGCAGTACTTC. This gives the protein CASSARGYEQYF.

CDR3 DNA sequence: TGTGCCAGCAGCTGGTCCAGCGGGAACACAGATACGCAGTATTTT. This sequence encodes CASSWSSGNTDTQYF. The rearrangement joins TRBV7-2 to TRBJ2-3; the match to TRBD2 covers 7 bases. CDR1 is SGHTA and CDR2 is FQGNSA in the germline V gene. Trimming at V came to 4 bases and at J to 2 bases, leaving 6 bases not matched to a gene. This CDR3 is 15 amino acids long. The whole variable domain, remainder taken from reference TRBV7-2 and TRBJ2-3, is GAGVSQSPSNKVTEKGKDVELRCDPISGHTALYWYRQSLGQGLEFLIYFQGNSAPDKSGLPSDRFSAERTGGSVSTLTIQRTQQEDSAVYLCASSWSSGNTDTQYFGPGTRLTVL.

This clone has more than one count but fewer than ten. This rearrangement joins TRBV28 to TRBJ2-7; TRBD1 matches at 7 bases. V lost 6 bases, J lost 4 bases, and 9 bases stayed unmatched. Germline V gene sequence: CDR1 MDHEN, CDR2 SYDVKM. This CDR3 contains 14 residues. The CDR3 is CASSDPGQFYEQYF. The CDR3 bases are TGTGCCAGCAGCGATCCGGGACAGTTTTACGAGCAGTACTTC.

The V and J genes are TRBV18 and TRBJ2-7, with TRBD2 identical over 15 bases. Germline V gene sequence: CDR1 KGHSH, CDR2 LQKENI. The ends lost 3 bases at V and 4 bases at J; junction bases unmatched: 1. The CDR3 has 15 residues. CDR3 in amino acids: CASSPGLAGGYEQYF. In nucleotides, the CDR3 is TGTGCCAGCTCACCGGGACTAGCGGGAGGTTACGAGCAGTACTTC. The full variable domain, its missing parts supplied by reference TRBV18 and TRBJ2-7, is NAGVMQNPRHLVRRRGQEARLRCSPMKGHSHVYWYRQLPEEGLKFMVYLQKENIIDESGMPKERFSAEFPKEGPSILRIQQVVRGDSAAYFCASSPGLAGGYEQYFGPGTRLTVT.